The T cell receptor beta chain under discussion was sequenced for a study of OX40 agonist ivuxolimab in advanced cancers. Study details: Of the participants, more than 35% had some prior anti-PD-1, anti-PD-L1 or anti-CTLA-4 therapy, which was allowed.

The table lists this clone with a count of one. Here immunoSEQ multiplex PCR was the method, and the copy in TCRdb shows in-frame clones only, minus some. In the table there are over 5,000 clones, roughly 73% of which are singletons. The CDR3 extends over 16 amino acids. Deletions cut 0 bases from V and 2 bases from J, with 11 bases between. This sample comprised CD4+ or CD8+ T cells sorted from blood, obtained in a trial of the OX40 agonist ivuxolimab. The chain joins TRBV23-1 to TRBJ1-5; D not resolved. TRBV23-1 is an ORF, with its function uncertain. This receptor was identified in an adult with an advanced solid tumor such as melanoma, head and neck, liver or kidney cancer. For the CDR3, the DNA is TGCGCCAGCAGTCAATCTTCCCTGAAGGGCAATCAGCCCCAGCATTTT. It codes for CASSQSSLKGNQPQHF.